The 30 T cell receptor beta chains reported below all come from one sample, sequenced in a study of spatial heterogeneity in lung cancer. Via MiXCR, TCRdb re-called the 5' RACE reads, giving one row per CDR3 protein. This sample has around 92,000 distinct CDR3 sequences, with about 12% found just once. The time point: sample taken at primary tumor resection. Sample: PBMCs, taken at surgery. These receptor sequences come from a male donor with early-stage non-small cell lung cancer.

The table lists this clonotype with a few counts. This sequence joins TRBV7-8 and TRBJ2-1, with unresolved D. Trimming removed 10 bases from V and 1 base from J, with 11 bases in between. The CDR3 has 13 residues. Germline-derived CDR1 and CDR2 are SGHVS and FQNEAQ. The CDR3 nucleotides read TGTGCCACCACCGTTCTGTCCTACAATGAGCAGTTCTTC. Translated: CATTVLSYNEQFF.

The V and J genes are TRBV12-3 or TRBV12-4 and TRBJ1-4; D unclear. The CDR3 loop spans 12 amino acids. Trimming cost V 6 bases and J 7 bases, with 9 bases left between them. The CDR3 spells CASSLLGEKLFF. The CDR3 region has the DNA TGTGCCAGCAGCCTCTTAGGTGAAAAACTGTTTTTT.

This clonotype was recorded at least ten times. The genes are TRBV27 and TRBJ1-2; D remains ambiguous. This CDR3 comprises 15 residues. The germline gives CDR1 MNHEY, CDR2 SMNVEV (reference sequence). V shed 3 bases and J shed 8 bases, with 19 bases lying between them. In nucleotides, the CDR3 is TGTGCCAGCAGTTTGTCCGGACGGGCCGGGGTAGGCTACACCTTC. Translating it yields CASSLSGRAGVGYTF.

The V gene is TRBV4-2, the J gene TRBJ2-3; 11 bases are shared with TRBD2. This CDR3 spans 16 amino acids. Germline V gene sequence: CDR1 LGHNA, CDR2 YNFKEQ. The trim removed 3 bases at V and 3 bases at J, leaving 5 bases unmatched. The CDR3 reads CASSQQLAGDTDTQYF. The DNA for the CDR3 is TGTGCCAGCAGCCAGCAACTAGCGGGAGATACAGATACGCAGTATTTT.

V and J are TRBV19 and TRBJ1-1; possibly TRBD1 for D (6 bases). The CDR3 is 12 residues long. Germline assignment: CDR1 LNHDA and CDR2 SQIVND (reference sequence). V was trimmed by 5 bases and J by 11 bases, leaving 15 bases between them. The CDR3 loop is CASSQGILGAFF. The CDR3, as DNA: TGTGCCAGTAGTCAGGGGATCTTAGGGGCTTTCTTT.

This chain connects TRBV12-3 or TRBV12-4 to TRBJ2-4; D gene uncertain. The CDR3 sequence is 14 residues long. V gave up 7 bases and J gave up 6 bases, with 16 bases separating them. CDR3 region: CASTALEVGNIQYF. The CDR3 region has the DNA TGTGCCAGCACCGCCCTAGAGGTCGGAAACATTCAGTACTTC.

The J gene is TRBJ1-5, the V gene TRBV28; TRBD1 matches at 7 bases. The length of the CDR3 is 14 residues. Losses at the gene ends were 8 bases for V and 3 bases for J; bases not matched to a gene: 7. Germline CDR1 reads MDHEN; CDR2 reads SYDVKM. The CDR3, as DNA: TGTGCCAGCCGGGGGCAGGGGGACAATCAGCCCCAGCATTTT. It yields the protein CASRGQGDNQPQHF.

This clonotype was found a few times. The CDR3 region has the DNA TGTGCCAGCAGACAAGGACGGGGCTCCTACGAGCAGTACTTC. Its translation is CASRQGRGSYEQYF. This sequence joins TRBV7-9 and TRBJ2-7; a possible D gene is TRBD2 (5 bases). The germline CDR1 and CDR2 sequences are SEHNR and FQNEAQ (reference sequence). V was pared by 6 bases and J by 0 bases, with 12 bases between. The CDR3 sequence is 14 residues long.

For the CDR3, the DNA is TGCGCCAGCAGCCAACAGCAAGAGACCCAGTACTTC. This gives the protein CASSQQQETQYF. The chain uses TRBV5-1 and TRBJ2-5; D is unclear. Between the trimmed V and J ends, which lost 4 bases and 2 bases, there was a span of 6 bases. Per the germline V gene, CDR1 is SGHRS and CDR2 is YFSETQ. The CDR3 has 12 amino acids. The full variable domain, with the rest looked up from reference TRBV5-1 and TRBJ2-5, is KAGVTQTPRYLIKTRGQQVTLSCSPISGHRSVSWYQQTPGQGLQFLFEYFSETQRNKGNFPGRFSGRQFSNSRSEMNVSTLELGDSALYLCASSQQQETQYFGPGTRLLVL.

This clonotype was observed many times. J is TRBJ2-1 and V is TRBV11-2, with TRBD1 identical over 7 bases. Germline CDR1 reads SGHAT; CDR2 reads FQNNGV. The CDR3 contains 16 residues. The V and J ends lost 5 bases and 0 bases, in that order; junction bases with no gene match: 7. CDR3 in amino acids: CASSPRQGSSYNEQFF. In DNA form, the CDR3 reads TGTGCCAGCAGCCCCAGACAGGGATCCTCCTACAATGAGCAGTTCTTC.

This clonotype came up many times. The chain is built from TRBV29-1 and TRBJ2-1, with 8 bases aligning to TRBD1. Per the germline V gene, CDR1 is SQVTM and CDR2 is ANQGSEA. V dropped 1 base and J dropped 10; count of bases not matched to a gene: 9. This CDR3 comprises 14 residues. CDR3 loop: CSVEGTGIAGEQFF. The CDR3 bases are TGCAGCGTTGAAGGGACAGGGATCGCTGGGGAGCAGTTCTTC.

This clonotype was recorded many times. The chain combines TRBV29-1 with TRBJ1-1; no clear D gene. Germline V CDR1 and CDR2: SQVTM, ANQGSEA. CDR3 length: 13 residues. Trimming cost V 6 bases and J 6 bases, with 17 bases left between them. The DNA for the CDR3 is TGCAGCGTGGCCCCGGATCTACCTGCTGAAGCTTTCTTT. Translated, it gives CSVAPDLPAEAFF.

The V call is TRBV30, the J call TRBJ2-1; possible D gene TRBD1, 6 bases. CDR1 and CDR2 from the germline V gene are GTSNPN and SVGIG (reference sequence). This CDR3 is 14 amino acids long. V was shortened by 4 bases and J by 3 bases, with 13 bases between the two germline ends. As DNA, the CDR3 is TGTGCCTGGACCGGGACAAGCAACTACAATGAGCAGTTCTTC. It specifies CAWTGTSNYNEQFF.

This clonotype has a count of ten or more. The rearrangement joins TRBV5-8 to TRBJ1-5; D is unclear. The CDR3 has 14 amino acids. Germline-derived CDR1 and CDR2 are SGHTS and YDEGEE. Trimming took 0 bases from V and 3 from J, leaving 7 bases between them. The CDR3 DNA sequence: TGTGCCAGCAGCTTGGAACCCAACAATCAGCCCCAGCATTTT. This codes for CASSLEPNNQPQHF. The full variable domain, rest sourced from reference TRBV5-8 and TRBJ1-5, is EAGVTQSPTHLIKTRGQQATLRCSPISGHTSVYWYQQALGLGLQFLLWYDEGEERNRGNFPPRFSGRQFPNYSSELNVNALELEDSALYLCASSLEPNNQPQHFGDGTRLSIL.

The chain joins TRBV29-1 to TRBJ1-2; D remains unclear. Trimming left V 8 bases short and J 4 bases short, with 14 bases between. The CDR3 length is 12 residues. Germline V gives CDR1 SQVTM, CDR2 ANQGSEA. DNA for the CDR3: TGCAGCATCTCAGAAAGCGGCTATGGCTACACCTTC. Amino acid sequence: CSISESGYGYTF.

This clonotype was found many times. The V and J genes are TRBV28 and TRBJ1-6; D gene uncertain. Trimming shortened V by 8 bases and J by 7 bases, and 9 bases separated the two germline ends. The V gene's germline CDR1 is MDHEN and CDR2 SYDVKM. The CDR3 is 12 amino acids. The CDR3 loop is CASDAGNSPLHF. The CDR3 coding sequence is TGTGCCAGCGACGCGGGGAATTCACCCCTCCACTTT.

This clonotype was counted ten times or more. The V gene is TRBV27, the J gene TRBJ2-3, with TRBD1 matching 9 bases. J gave up 5 bases and V 4 bases, and 7 bases lay outside the gene matches. This CDR3 spans 15 amino acids. The V gene's germline CDR1 is MNHEY and CDR2 SMNVEV (reference sequence). CDR3 protein: CASSSKQGARDTQYF. The CDR3 DNA sequence: TGTGCCAGCAGTTCTAAACAGGGGGCTCGAGATACGCAGTATTTT.

This clonotype was seen only a few times. The chain recombines TRBV7-3 with TRBJ1-1, with D possibly being TRBD1 (6 bases). With 5 bases removed from V and 2 bases from J, the gap between germline ends came to 15 bases. Germline CDR1 is SGHTA and CDR2 is FQGTGA. The CDR3 contains 15 residues. CDR3 nucleotide sequence: TGTGCCAGCAGCCGACGTGGGGGCGGTAACACTGAAGCTTTCTTT. Amino acids: CASSRRGGGNTEAFF.

J is TRBJ2-1 and V is TRBV7-2, with D possibly matching TRBD2 (7 bases). Deletions cut 5 bases from V and 4 bases from J, with 15 bases between. The CDR3 spans 15 residues. CDR1 and CDR2 (germline): SGHTA, FQGNSA. The CDR3 spells CASSPAGATYNEQFF. The CDR3 nucleotides read TGTGCCAGCAGCCCGGCGGGGGCGACATACAATGAGCAGTTCTTC.

This clonotype occurred many times. The chain uses TRBV27 and TRBJ1-2; 8 positions match TRBD1. V lost 5 bases to trimming and J lost 8 bases; unmatched junction nucleotides: 4. CDR3 length: 12 residues. Germline CDR1 is MNHEY and CDR2 is SMNVEV (reference sequence). CDR3 sequence: CASSTRGRGYTF. The CDR3 region has the DNA TGTGCCAGCAGTACCAGGGGGCGCGGCTACACCTTC.

This clonotype was counted only a few times. J is TRBJ1-1 and V is TRBV6-2 or TRBV6-3; 8 positions agree with TRBD1. The CDR3 is made up of 13 amino acids. Germline-derived CDR1 and CDR2 are MNHEY and SVGEGT. The junction had 4 bases not matched to a gene; V was cut back by 7 bases and J by 3 bases. The CDR3 nucleotides are TGTGCCAGCACCCAGACAGGGGACACTGAAGCTTTCTTT. Its translation: CASTQTGDTEAFF.

This clonotype was observed a handful of times. The chain couples TRBV7-3 to TRBJ2-1; perhaps D is TRBD1 or TRBD2 (5 bases each). The length of the CDR3 is 16 residues. Germline CDR1 and CDR2: SGHTA and FQGTGA. V gave up 5 bases and J gave up 8 bases, with 22 bases separating them. The CDR3 DNA follows: TGTGCCAGCAGCCGCGAGGGACGGCCAGCCGTGGATGAGCAGTTCTTC. It yields the protein CASSREGRPAVDEQFF.

This clonotype was counted many times. V gene TRBV20-1 combines with J gene TRBJ1-2, with 9 bases lining up with TRBD1. Germline CDR1 and CDR2: DFQATT and SNEGSKA (reference sequence). V gave up 6 bases and J gave up 10 bases; unmatched junction bases: 12. CDR3 size: 13 residues. The CDR3 protein is CSAAPGDREDYTF. CDR3 bases: TGCAGTGCCGCCCCCGGGGACAGGGAGGACTACACCTTC.

This clonotype was picked up a small number of times. The gene calls are TRBV5-1 and TRBJ1-1; 9 bases fit TRBD1. The junction had 8 bases not matched to a gene; V was cut back by 5 bases and J by 6 bases. Germline loops: CDR1 SGHRS, CDR2 YFSETQ. The CDR3 length is 14 residues. CDR3 in DNA: TGCGCCAGCAGAGCTACCGGGACAGGGCCTGAAGCTTTCTTT. Protein: CASRATGTGPEAFF. Full variable domain (outside the CDR3, taken from reference TRBV5-1 and TRBJ1-1): KAGVTQTPRYLIKTRGQQVTLSCSPISGHRSVSWYQQTPGQGLQFLFEYFSETQRNKGNFPGRFSGRQFSNSRSEMNVSTLELGDSALYLCASRATGTGPEAFFGQGTRLTVV.

The CDR3, as DNA: TGTGCCAGCAGAACACCAGGGGACGCCTCCGAAGCTTTCTTT. Translating it yields CASRTPGDASEAFF. The chain has TRBV6-5 and TRBJ1-1, with D perhaps matching TRBD1 (6 bases). V lost 6 bases, J lost 8 bases, and 19 bases lay in between. The length of the CDR3 is 14 residues. Germline V gene data show CDR1 as MNHEY and CDR2 as SVGAGI.

The V gene is TRBV20-1, the J gene TRBJ2-7, with 7 bases aligning to TRBD1. CDR3 length equals 16 residues. Germline-derived CDR1 and CDR2 are DFQATT and SNEGSKA (reference sequence). V gave up 2 bases and J gave up 5 bases; unmatched junction bases: 15. In nucleotides, the CDR3 is TGCAGTGCTAGACGTAGGACAGGCGCGTTGTTGGACGAGCAGTACTTC. Protein product: CSARRRTGALLDEQYF.

This clonotype has more than one count but fewer than ten. The chain is built from TRBV5-1 and TRBJ1-1; TRBD1 might be the D (5 bases). CDR3 length: 16 amino acids. Trimming pared 5 bases from V and 0 bases from J, leaving 17 bases between. Per the germline V gene, CDR1 is SGHRS and CDR2 is YFSETQ. The CDR3 region has the DNA TGCGCCAGCAGTTTCACAGGACAACCAATGAACACTGAAGCTTTCTTT. Translation: CASSFTGQPMNTEAFF.

This clonotype was observed at least ten times. The chain combines TRBV29-1 with TRBJ2-2, with a tentative D call TRBD2 (6 bases). Trimming took 4 bases from V and 1 from J, leaving 10 bases between them. The length of the CDR3 is 14 residues. The germline CDR1 and CDR2 sequences are SQVTM and ANQGSEA. The CDR3 sequence: CSVVPGGNTGELFF. The CDR3 nucleotides are TGCAGCGTTGTACCCGGGGGGAACACCGGGGAGCTGTTTTTT.

This clonotype was detected only a few times. This chain joins TRBV24-1 and TRBJ2-1; the match to TRBD2 covers 8 bases. J lost 9 bases, V lost 3 bases, and 6 bases had no gene match. The germline CDR1 and CDR2 sequences are KGHDR and SFDVKD. The CDR3 covers 14 residues. The CDR3 protein is CATSDERGFTEQFF. In nucleotides, the CDR3 is TGTGCCACCAGTGATGAGCGGGGGTTCACTGAGCAGTTCTTC.

This clonotype was detected a few times. The chain employs TRBV7-3 and TRBJ1-1; D gene uncertain. Trimming stripped 5 bases from V and 1 base from J, with 11 bases between. The CDR3 is 14 amino acids. CDR1 is SGHTA and CDR2 is FQGTGA in the germline V gene. This CDR3 is CASSMDGTNTEAFF. The CDR3 DNA sequence: TGTGCCAGCAGCATGGACGGAACGAACACTGAAGCTTTCTTT.